Presented here are 31 T cell receptor beta chains from one specimen sequenced in a study of CD8 T cells in Susac syndrome. After extraction with the RNeasy kit, roughly 0.5 to 1 ug of the RNA was reverse transcribed using random hexamers. TCRdb recomputed calls from the immunoSEQ multiplex PCR reads with MiXCR, one row per CDR3 protein. Counted here are about 190,000 distinct CDR3 sequences, roughly 91% occurring once; the ten biggest clones make up 0.085% to 0.1%. The material sequenced was CD4+ T cells from PBMCs. These receptors were taken from a human donor with Susac syndrome.

The chain employs TRBV9 and TRBJ2-5; 16 positions match TRBD2. This CDR3 is built from 18 residues. The germline gives CDR1 SGDLS, CDR2 YYNGEE. V dropped 0 bases and J dropped 5; count of bases not matched to a gene: 7. The CDR3 DNA reads TGTGCCAGCAGCGTAGGAGGGACTAGCGGGGGGGCCCGGGAGACCCAGTACTTC. Translation: CASSVGGTSGGARETQYF.

The CDR3 reads CASSETEEIGYEQYF. CDR3 in DNA: TGTGCCAGCAGTGAGACGGAAGAGATCGGCTACGAGCAGTACTTC. The V gene is TRBV6-1, the J gene TRBJ2-7; D not resolved. The CDR3 totals 15 residues. Germline V gene data show CDR1 as MNHNS and CDR2 as SASEGT. Trimming cost V 3 bases and J 3 bases, with 15 bases left between them.

This CDR3 is CASSSSGTEETQYF. The DNA for the CDR3 is TGCGCCAGCAGTTCGTCCGGGACAGAAGAGACCCAGTACTTC. The chain is built from TRBV10-1 and TRBJ2-5; 7 nucleotides align to TRBD1. Trimming cost V 5 bases and J 3 bases; bases outside gene matches: 6. The length of the CDR3 is 14 residues. Germline assignment: CDR1 WNHNN and CDR2 SYGVQD (reference sequence).

The chain has TRBV6-1 and TRBJ2-1; D call uncertain. CDR1 and CDR2 from the germline V gene are MNHNS and SASEGT. Trimming removed 2 bases from V and 9 bases from J, with 8 bases in between. The CDR3 totals 12 residues. DNA of the CDR3: TGTGCCAGCAGTGAAAAGGGCCGTGAGCAGTTCTTC. This gives the protein CASSEKGREQFF.

This clonotype occurred once. This sequence joins TRBV20-1 and TRBJ2-7, with TRBD2 identical over 11 bases. The CDR3 is made up of 14 amino acids. V dropped 5 bases and J dropped 5; count of bases not matched to a gene: 8. CDR1 and CDR2 from the germline V gene are DFQATT and SNEGSKA (reference sequence). The CDR3 here is CSAPWTSGLNEQYF. In DNA, the CDR3 is TGCAGTGCTCCGTGGACTAGCGGGTTGAACGAGCAGTACTTC.

V is TRBV12-3 or TRBV12-4 and J is TRBJ2-5; 10 bases are shared with TRBD2. Unmatched junction bases numbered 5, after V lost 6 bases and J lost 4 bases. The CDR3 totals 14 residues. The CDR3 spells CASRSGGARETQYF. DNA of the CDR3: TGTGCCAGCAGGAGCGGGGGGGCGAGAGAGACCCAGTACTTC.

The table lists this clonotype with a count of one. The chain combines TRBV4-1 with TRBJ2-7; D remains ambiguous. Looked up from germline, CDR1 is MGHRA and CDR2 is YSYEKL. Trimming removed 1 base from V and 7 bases from J, with 14 bases in between. The CDR3 is made up of 14 amino acids. CDR3 nucleotides: TGCGCCAGCAGCCAAGCGCCTGATCTACGAGAGCAGTACTTC. It codes for CASSQAPDLREQYF.

This chain joins TRBV10-3 and TRBJ2-1; the D call may be TRBD1 or TRBD2 (8 bases each). CDR1 and CDR2 (germline): ENHRY, SYGVKD. V was cut by 4 bases and J by 9 bases, with 19 bases left in between. This CDR3 contains 15 residues. Here the CDR3 reads CAISGTSGQGGEQFF. DNA for the CDR3: TGTGCCATCAGTGGCACTAGCGGACAGGGAGGTGAGCAGTTCTTC.

The rearrangement uses TRBV7-3 and TRBJ2-1, with D unresolved. The germline V and J ends were trimmed by 1 base and 11 bases, with 12 bases remaining between them. The germline V gene encodes CDR1 SGHTA and CDR2 FQGTGA. The length of the CDR3 is 13 residues. Here the CDR3 reads CASSLSPGRKQFF. In DNA form, the CDR3 reads TGTGCCAGCAGCTTAAGCCCCGGCAGAAAGCAGTTCTTC.

The chain employs TRBV7-9 and TRBJ1-4; D is unclear. Trimming removed 1 base at V and 8 bases at J, with 5 bases between. The germline CDR1 and CDR2 sequences are SEHNR and FQNEAQ (reference sequence). The CDR3 contains 12 residues. The CDR3 DNA reads TGTGCCAGCAGCTTAGAGCAGGAAAAACTGTTTTTT. Its translation is CASSLEQEKLFF.

J is TRBJ2-3 and V is TRBV3-1; weak D call: TRBD1 (7 bases). Trimming removed 9 bases at V and 4 bases at J, with 17 bases between. Germline V gives CDR1 LGHDT, CDR2 YNNKEL (reference sequence). The CDR3 runs to 14 residues. This chain's CDR3 is CASQRLGGADTQYF. The CDR3 nucleotides are TGTGCCAGTCAAAGACTAGGGGGCGCAGATACGCAGTATTTT.

The chain joins TRBV29-1 to TRBJ2-1, with 13 bases lining up with TRBD2. V shed 5 bases and J 6 bases; nucleotides not matched to a gene: 10. This CDR3 has 16 residues. Germline assignment: CDR1 SQVTM and CDR2 ANQGSEA. This CDR3 is CSVTRTSGSLLNEQFF. The CDR3 DNA follows: TGCAGCGTTACGAGGACTAGCGGGAGTCTGCTCAATGAGCAGTTCTTC.

On this clonotype: Its ends do not fully match the called genes, so a read error is possible. J is TRBJ2-3 and V is TRBV4-1; the match to TRBD2 covers 7 bases. CDR1 and CDR2 from the germline V gene are MGHRA and YSYEKL. The CDR3 length is 15 residues. CDR3 loop: CASSQLQTSKDTQYF. For the CDR3, the DNA is TGCGCCAGCAGCCAACTCCAGACTAGCAAAGATACGCAGTATTTT.

The genes are TRBV3-1 and TRBJ2-5; 7 nucleotides agree with TRBD1. Germline CDR1 is LGHDT and CDR2 is YNNKEL (reference sequence). V gave up 5 bases and J gave up 5 bases; unmatched junction bases: 11. This CDR3 spans 15 amino acids. CDR3 region: CASSSPDRAGETQYF. CDR3 DNA: TGTGCCAGCAGCTCCCCCGACAGGGCCGGGGAGACCCAGTACTTC.

The CDR3 loop reads CASSSGGGSEAFF. The CDR3 DNA sequence: TGTGCCAGCAGCTCCGGGGGGGGATCCGAAGCTTTCTTT. This sequence joins TRBV7-9 and TRBJ1-1, with D tentatively TRBD1 (5 bases). The germline V gene has CDR1 SEHNR and CDR2 FQNEAQ (reference sequence). The CDR3 length is 13 residues. The germline V and J ends were trimmed by 4 bases and 8 bases, with 14 bases remaining between them.

The chain uses TRBV18 and TRBJ1-3; D is ambiguous. Looked up from germline, CDR1 is KGHSH and CDR2 is LQKENI. This CDR3 region has 16 residues. Trimming stripped 1 base from V and 0 bases from J, with 10 bases between. The CDR3 nucleotides are TGTGCCAGCTCACCACGGGCGTCTGACTCTGGAAACACCATATATTTT. It yields the protein CASSPRASDSGNTIYF.

The chain combines TRBV30 with TRBJ1-1; D perhaps matches TRBD1 (5 bases). Per germline, CDR1 GTSNPN and CDR2 SVGIG (reference sequence). The V end lost 5 bases, the J end lost 4 bases, and 23 bases lay between the germline ends. The CDR3 has 16 residues. The CDR3 DNA reads as TGTGCCTGGGGAAAGACAGCCTTATCATCCAGCACTGAAGCTTTCTTT. This encodes CAWGKTALSSSTEAFF.

The chain uses TRBV20-1 and TRBJ2-2; 9 nucleotides agree with TRBD2. In germline, CDR1 is DFQATT, CDR2 SNEGSKA (reference sequence). V trimming: 5 bases; J trimming: 4 bases; junction bases outside the gene matches: 5. The CDR3 spans 14 residues. The DNA of the CDR3 is TGCAGTGCTTTCCAGGGACTAGCCACCGGGGAGCTGTTTTTT. Its translation: CSAFQGLATGELFF.

The chain has TRBV25-1 and TRBJ1-2; D remains ambiguous. Trimming stripped 0 bases from V and 4 bases from J, with 12 bases between. Germline V lookup: CDR1 MGHDK, CDR2 SYGVNS. The CDR3 has 15 residues. In DNA, the CDR3 is TGTGCCAGCAGTGAATACGGGAGGGAATTCTATGGCTACACCTTC. Translation gives CASSEYGREFYGYTF.

DNA for the CDR3: TGTGCCAGCACCACGTTGGGGAACAACATTCAGTACTTC. Residues: CASTTLGNNIQYF. The chain has TRBV12-3 or TRBV12-4 and TRBJ2-4, with D unclear. V shed 7 bases and J shed 7 bases, with 14 bases lying between them. The CDR3 has 13 amino acids.

The chain joins TRBV29-1 to TRBJ2-7; no reliable D call. CDR1 and CDR2 (germline): SQVTM, ANQGSEA. CDR3 length: 12 residues. V gave up 4 bases and J gave up 1 base, with 8 bases separating them. As DNA, the CDR3 is TGCAGCGTTGGAAAGAGATCCTACGAGCAGTACTTC. Translation gives CSVGKRSYEQYF.

The CDR3 is CAISGVSGNTIYF. The CDR3 DNA reads as TGTGCCATCAGTGGAGTCTCTGGAAACACCATATATTTT. The rearrangement joins TRBV10-3 to TRBJ1-3; D call uncertain. V lost 4 bases and J 0 bases, leaving 4 bases between the germline ends. The CDR3 has 13 amino acids. Germline V CDR1 and CDR2: ENHRY, SYGVKD.

This chain uses TRBV29-1 with TRBJ2-6, with D maybe TRBD2 (5 bases). The CDR3 is 17 amino acids. Looked up from germline, CDR1 is SQVTM and CDR2 is ANQGSEA. V lost 4 bases and J lost 0, with 16 bases in between. CDR3: CSVGSRDRGSGANVLTF. The CDR3 nucleotides are TGCAGCGTTGGTTCGAGAGATCGGGGCTCTGGGGCCAACGTCCTGACTTTC.

V is TRBV10-3 and J is TRBJ1-5; tentative D call: TRBD1 (5 bases). The CDR3 runs to 13 residues. V lost 3 bases to trimming and J lost 9 bases, with 12 bases between them. The germline V gene encodes CDR1 ENHRY and CDR2 SYGVKD. The CDR3 DNA reads as TGTGCCATCAGTGAAGGGGTCGAAGGGCCCCAGCATTTT. Translation gives CAISEGVEGPQHF.

V gene TRBV3-1 combines with J gene TRBJ1-1; D unclear. Germline lookup yields CDR1 LGHDT and CDR2 YNNKEL (reference sequence). V was trimmed by 4 bases and J by 1 base, leaving 7 bases between them. CDR3 length equals 13 residues. Here the CDR3 DNA reads TGTGCCAGCAGCCGGATCGAGAACACTGAAGCTTTCTTT. Translating gives CASSRIENTEAFF.

The J gene is TRBJ1-4, the V gene TRBV12-3 or TRBV12-4; 8 bases align to TRBD1. This CDR3 is built from 14 residues. Trimming removed 6 bases from V and 3 bases from J; junction bases left unmatched: 3. In nucleotides, the CDR3 is TGTGCCAGCAGGGCGGACAGGGCTAATGAAAAACTGTTTTTT. Its protein is CASRADRANEKLFF.

This chain links TRBV5-1 with TRBJ2-1; 9 nucleotides match TRBD2. The V gene's germline CDR1 is SGHRS and CDR2 YFSETQ. Losses at the gene ends were 4 bases for V and 0 bases for J; bases not matched to a gene: 8. The CDR3 totals 17 residues. CDR3 nucleotide sequence: TGCGCCAGCAGCAAGCAGCTAGCGGGGAGCTCCTACAATGAGCAGTTCTTC. It codes for CASSKQLAGSSYNEQFF.

The chain uses TRBV12-3 or TRBV12-4 and TRBJ1-1; TRBD1 might be the D (5 bases). CDR3 size: 14 residues. Trimming left V 11 bases short and J 0 bases short, with 16 bases between. The chain's CDR3 is CASGRASMNTEAFF. The DNA for the CDR3 is TGTGCCTCGGGACGCGCGAGCATGAACACTGAAGCTTTCTTT.

V usage is TRBV30 and J usage is TRBJ1-3; tentatively, D is TRBD1 (5 bases). V lost 7 bases, J lost 9 bases, and 22 bases lay in between. Germline V gene sequence: CDR1 GTSNPN, CDR2 SVGIG (reference sequence). This CDR3 contains 14 residues. CDR3 protein: CAYDTAGVLATIYF. The CDR3 DNA sequence: TGTGCCTATGACACTGCGGGGGTGCTCGCCACCATATATTTT.

The gene calls are TRBV28 and TRBJ2-3; 8 bases agree with TRBD1. Germline V lookup: CDR1 MDHEN, CDR2 SYDVKM. The CDR3 runs to 16 residues. The V segment lost 5 bases and the J segment 6 bases; nucleotides outside the gene matches: 13. The CDR3: CASSDPGQVLIDTQYF. The DNA of the CDR3 is TGTGCCAGCAGTGATCCGGGACAGGTGTTGATCGATACGCAGTATTTT.

The gene calls are TRBV10-1 and TRBJ2-1; 7 positions agree with TRBD2. There are 14 residues in the CDR3. The ends lost 2 bases at V and 7 bases at J; junction bases unmatched: 5. Germline V gene sequence: CDR1 WNHNN, CDR2 SYGVQD (reference sequence). The CDR3 loop is CASSEASGRNEQFF. Written as DNA, the CDR3 is TGCGCCAGCAGTGAGGCTAGCGGTAGGAATGAGCAGTTCTTC.